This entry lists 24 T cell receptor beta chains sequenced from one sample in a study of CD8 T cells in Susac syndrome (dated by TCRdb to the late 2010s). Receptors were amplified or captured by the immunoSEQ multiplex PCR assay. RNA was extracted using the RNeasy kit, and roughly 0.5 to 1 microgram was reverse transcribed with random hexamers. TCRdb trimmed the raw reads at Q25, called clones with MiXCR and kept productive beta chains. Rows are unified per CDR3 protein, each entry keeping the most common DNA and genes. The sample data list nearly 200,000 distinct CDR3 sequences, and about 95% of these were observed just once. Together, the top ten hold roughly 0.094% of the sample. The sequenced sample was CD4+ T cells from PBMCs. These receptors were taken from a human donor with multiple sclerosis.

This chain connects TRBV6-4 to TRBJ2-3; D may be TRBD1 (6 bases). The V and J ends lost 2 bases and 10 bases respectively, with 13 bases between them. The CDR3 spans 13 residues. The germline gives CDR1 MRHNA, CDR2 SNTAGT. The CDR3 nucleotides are TGTGCCAGCAGTGACGTCAAGGGGGTTTCGCAGTATTTT. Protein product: CASSDVKGVSQYF.

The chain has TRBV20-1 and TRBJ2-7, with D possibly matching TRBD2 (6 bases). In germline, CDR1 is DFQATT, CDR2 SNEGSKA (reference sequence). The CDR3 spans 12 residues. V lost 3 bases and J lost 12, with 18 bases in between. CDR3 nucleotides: TGCAGTGCTAGGGACTACAACCTACGGGCGTACTTC. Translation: CSARDYNLRAYF.

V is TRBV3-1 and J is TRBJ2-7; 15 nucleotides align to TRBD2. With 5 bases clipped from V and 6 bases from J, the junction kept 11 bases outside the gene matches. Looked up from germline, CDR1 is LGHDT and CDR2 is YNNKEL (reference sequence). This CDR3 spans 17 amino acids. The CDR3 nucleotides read TGTGCCAGCAGCGACCCGGGACTAGCGGGAGGCGGGGGCGAGCAGTACTTC. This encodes CASSDPGLAGGGGEQYF.

The CDR3 is CSVHGMNTEAFF. The CDR3 nucleotides are TGCAGTGTTCACGGCATGAACACTGAAGCTTTCTTT. The chain couples TRBV20-1 to TRBJ1-1; no clear D. The CDR3 length is 12 residues. Trimming shortened V by 7 bases and J by 0 bases, and 9 bases separated the two germline ends. The germline V gene has CDR1 DFQATT and CDR2 SNEGSKA (reference sequence).

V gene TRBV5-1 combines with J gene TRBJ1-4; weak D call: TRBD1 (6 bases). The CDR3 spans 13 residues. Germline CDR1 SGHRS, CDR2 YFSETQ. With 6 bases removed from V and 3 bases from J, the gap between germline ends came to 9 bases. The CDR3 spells CASTGTPNEKLFF. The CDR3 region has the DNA TGCGCCAGCACGGGGACACCTAATGAAAAACTGTTTTTT.

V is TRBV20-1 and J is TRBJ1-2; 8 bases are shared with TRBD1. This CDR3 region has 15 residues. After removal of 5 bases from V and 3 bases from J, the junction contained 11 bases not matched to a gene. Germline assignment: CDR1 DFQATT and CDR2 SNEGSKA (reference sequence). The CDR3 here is CSAFRSDRGYYGYTF. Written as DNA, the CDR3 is TGCAGTGCTTTCCGATCCGACAGGGGCTACTATGGCTACACCTTC.

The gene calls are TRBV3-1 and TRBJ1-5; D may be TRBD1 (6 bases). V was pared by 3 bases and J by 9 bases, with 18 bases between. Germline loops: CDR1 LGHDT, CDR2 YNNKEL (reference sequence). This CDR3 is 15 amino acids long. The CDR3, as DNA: TGTGCCAGCAGCCAGTCCCGGGGGGCCAGTGGGCCCCAGCATTTT. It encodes CASSQSRGASGPQHF.

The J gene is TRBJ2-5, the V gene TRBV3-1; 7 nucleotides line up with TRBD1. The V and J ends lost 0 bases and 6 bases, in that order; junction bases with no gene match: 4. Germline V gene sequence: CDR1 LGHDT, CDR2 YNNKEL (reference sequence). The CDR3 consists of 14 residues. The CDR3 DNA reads TGTGCCAGCAGCCAAGAAGGGGGCTTGAAGACCCAGTACTTC. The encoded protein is CASSQEGGLKTQYF.

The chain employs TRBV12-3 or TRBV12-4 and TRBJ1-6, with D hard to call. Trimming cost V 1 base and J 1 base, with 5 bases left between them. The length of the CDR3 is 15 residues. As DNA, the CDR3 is TGTGCCAGCAGTTTAGGGGTGTCCTATAATTCACCCCTCCACTTT. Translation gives CASSLGVSYNSPLHF.

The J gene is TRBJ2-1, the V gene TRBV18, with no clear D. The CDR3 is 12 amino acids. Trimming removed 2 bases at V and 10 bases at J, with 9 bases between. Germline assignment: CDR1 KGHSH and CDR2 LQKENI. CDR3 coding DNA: TGTGCCAGCTCACCATTTAGGCGGGAGCAGTTCTTC. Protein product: CASSPFRREQFF.

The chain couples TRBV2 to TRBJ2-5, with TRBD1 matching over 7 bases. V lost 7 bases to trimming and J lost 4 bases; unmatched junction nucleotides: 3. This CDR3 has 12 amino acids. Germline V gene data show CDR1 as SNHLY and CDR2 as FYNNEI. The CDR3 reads CASKDRTETQYF. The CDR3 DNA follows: TGTGCCAGCAAGGACAGGACAGAGACCCAGTACTTC. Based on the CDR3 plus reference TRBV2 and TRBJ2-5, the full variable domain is EPEVTQTPSHQVTQMGQEVILRCVPISNHLYFYWYRQILGQKVEFLVSFYNNEISEKSEIFDDQFSVERPDGSNFTLKIRSTKLEDSAMYFCASKDRTETQYFGPGTRLLVL.

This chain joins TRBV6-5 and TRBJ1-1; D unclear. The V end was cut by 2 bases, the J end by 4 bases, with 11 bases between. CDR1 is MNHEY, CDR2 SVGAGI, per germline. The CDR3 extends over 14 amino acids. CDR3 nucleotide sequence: TGTGCCAGCAGTTACAGAGGGTATCCCACTGAAGCTTTCTTT. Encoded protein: CASSYRGYPTEAFF.

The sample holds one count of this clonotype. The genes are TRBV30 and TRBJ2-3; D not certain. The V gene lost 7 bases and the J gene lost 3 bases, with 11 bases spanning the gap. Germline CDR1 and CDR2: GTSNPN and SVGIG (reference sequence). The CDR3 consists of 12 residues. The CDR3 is CASKVGTDTQYF. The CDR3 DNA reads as TGTGCCTCCAAGGTGGGAACAGATACGCAGTATTTT.

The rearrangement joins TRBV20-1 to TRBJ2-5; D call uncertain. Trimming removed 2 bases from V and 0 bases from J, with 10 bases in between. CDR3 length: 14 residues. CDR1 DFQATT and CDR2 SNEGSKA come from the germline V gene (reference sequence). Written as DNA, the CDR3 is TGCAGTGCTAGAAGCCCTCATAACCAAGAGACCCAGTACTTC. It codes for CSARSPHNQETQYF.

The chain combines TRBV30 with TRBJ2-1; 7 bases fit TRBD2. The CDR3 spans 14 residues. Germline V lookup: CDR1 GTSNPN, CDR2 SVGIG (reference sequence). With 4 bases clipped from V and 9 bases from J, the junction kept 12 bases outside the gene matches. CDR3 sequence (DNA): TGTGCCTGGAACCCTAGCGGAGGCCCCACTGAGCAGTTCTTC. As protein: CAWNPSGGPTEQFF.

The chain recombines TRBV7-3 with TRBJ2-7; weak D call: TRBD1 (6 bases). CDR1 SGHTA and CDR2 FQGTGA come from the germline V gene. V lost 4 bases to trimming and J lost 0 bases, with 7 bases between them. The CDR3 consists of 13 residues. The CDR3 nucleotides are TGTGCCAGCAGCTCGGGACACTCCTACGAGCAGTACTTC. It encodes CASSSGHSYEQYF.

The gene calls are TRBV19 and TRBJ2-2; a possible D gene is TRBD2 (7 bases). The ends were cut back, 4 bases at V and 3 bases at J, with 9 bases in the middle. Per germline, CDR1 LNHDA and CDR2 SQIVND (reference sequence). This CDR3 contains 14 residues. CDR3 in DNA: TGTGCCAGTAGTAGCGGGGGCCACACCGGGGAGCTGTTTTTT. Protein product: CASSSGGHTGELFF.

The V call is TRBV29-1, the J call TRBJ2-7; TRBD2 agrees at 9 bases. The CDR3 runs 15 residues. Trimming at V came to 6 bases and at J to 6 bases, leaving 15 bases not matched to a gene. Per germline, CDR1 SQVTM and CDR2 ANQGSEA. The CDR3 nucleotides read TGCAGCGTGACTGGGGGTGCGGGAGGGCCGAGCGAGCAGTACTTC. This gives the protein CSVTGGAGGPSEQYF.

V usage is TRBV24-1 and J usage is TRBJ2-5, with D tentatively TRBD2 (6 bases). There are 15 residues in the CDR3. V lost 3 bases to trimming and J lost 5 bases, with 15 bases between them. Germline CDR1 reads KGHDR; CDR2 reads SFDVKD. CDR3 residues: CATSDPGGPGETQYF. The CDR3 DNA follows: TGTGCCACCAGTGATCCCGGAGGGCCCGGGGAGACCCAGTACTTC.

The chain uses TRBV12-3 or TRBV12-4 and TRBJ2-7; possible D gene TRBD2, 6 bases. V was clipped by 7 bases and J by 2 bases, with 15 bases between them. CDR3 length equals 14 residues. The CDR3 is CASNDRDWAYEQYF. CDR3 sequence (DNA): TGTGCCAGCAACGACCGGGACTGGGCCTACGAGCAGTACTTC.

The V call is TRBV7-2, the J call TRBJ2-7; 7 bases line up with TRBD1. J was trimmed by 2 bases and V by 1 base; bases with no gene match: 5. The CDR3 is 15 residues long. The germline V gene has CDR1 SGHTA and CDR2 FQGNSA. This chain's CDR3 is CASSLGQGDTYEQYF. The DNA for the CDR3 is TGTGCCAGCAGCTTAGGGCAGGGGGACACCTACGAGCAGTACTTC.

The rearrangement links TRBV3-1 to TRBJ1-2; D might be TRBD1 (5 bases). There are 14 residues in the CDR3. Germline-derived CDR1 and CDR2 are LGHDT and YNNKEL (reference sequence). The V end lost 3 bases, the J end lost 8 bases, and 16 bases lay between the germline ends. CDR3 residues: CASSQLHRGEGYTF. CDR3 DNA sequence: TGTGCCAGCAGCCAGCTACACCGGGGGGAAGGCTACACCTTC.

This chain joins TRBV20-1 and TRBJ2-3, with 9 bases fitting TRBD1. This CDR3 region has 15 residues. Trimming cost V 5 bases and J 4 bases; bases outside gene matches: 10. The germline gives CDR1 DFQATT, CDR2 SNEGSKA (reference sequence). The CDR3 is CSARRGTGLADTQYF. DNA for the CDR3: TGCAGTGCTCGGCGCGGGACAGGGTTGGCAGATACGCAGTATTTT.

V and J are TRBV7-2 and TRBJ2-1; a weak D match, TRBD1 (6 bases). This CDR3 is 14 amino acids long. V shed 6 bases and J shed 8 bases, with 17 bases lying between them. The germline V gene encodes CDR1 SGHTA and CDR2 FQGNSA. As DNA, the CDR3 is TGTGCCAGCAGTCCACAGGGATCCAACCATGAGCAGTTCTTC. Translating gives CASSPQGSNHEQFF.